This note documents a single TCR beta chain sequence. This record belongs to a study of cytomegalovirus exposure and HLA in healthy donors. The PCR had 60 Vbeta and 13 Jbeta primers. Assay used: immunoSEQ multiplex PCR; TCRdb lists only in-frame clones, some missing. This sample has more than 100,000 clones, with approximately 78% found just once. Sample: PBMCs. The TCR originated in a woman aged 45-59 years in good health and CMV-seropositive.

The CDR3 DNA sequence: TGTGCCAGCAGTCCTACAGGGGCTCGCGAGCAGTACTTC. This sequence encodes CASSPTGAREQYF. This sequence joins TRBV2 and TRBJ2-7; 7 bases are shared with TRBD1. The V gene's germline CDR1 is SNHLY and CDR2 FYNNEI. This CDR3 has 13 amino acids. Trimming cost V 5 bases and J 6 bases; bases outside gene matches: 7.